This is a list of T cell receptor beta chains from one sample in a study of shared clonotypes between healthy human individuals. Here immunoSEQ multiplex PCR was the method, and the copy in TCRdb shows in-frame clones only, minus some. The top ten clones hold about 0.41% of a sample with under 2.5 million clones, about nine tenths of them seen once. Source material: naive CD4+ T cells from PBMCs. These receptors were collected from a man younger than 35 in good health. Some clones in this sample may be carry-over from other donors' samples. The conserved cysteine and the conserved F or W are not part of the CDR3 here. Each record gives: J gene, V gene, CDR3 protein.

J gene: TRBJ1-1; V gene: TRBV6-6; CDR3 protein: ASSYRGQGNGAF
J gene: TRBJ2-2; V gene: TRBV11-1; CDR3 protein: ASSPRTDRGGTGELF
J gene: TRBJ2-5; V gene: TRBV7-2; CDR3 protein: ASSLLRETQY
J gene: TRBJ2-6; V gene: TRBV7-8; CDR3 protein: ASSLMRVSGANVLT
J gene: TRBJ1-1; V gene: TRBV11-2; CDR3 protein: ASSSRSSGTGASEAF
J gene: TRBJ2-5; V gene: TRBV5-1; CDR3 protein: ASSLTGGGVETQY
J gene: TRBJ2-7; V gene: TRBV5-1; CDR3 protein: ASSSGGVDGEQY
J gene: TRBJ1-2; V gene: TRBV2; CDR3 protein: ASSERGYGYT
J gene: TRBJ1-1; V gene: TRBV19; CDR3 protein: ASRLRENTEAF
J gene: TRBJ2-1; V gene: TRBV4-3; CDR3 protein: ASSQAAGTHNEQF
J gene: TRBJ2-4; V gene: TRBV5-1; CDR3 protein: ASSLSSGSNIQY
J gene: TRBJ1-1; V gene: TRBV4-1; CDR3 protein: ASSRRTARNTEAF
J gene: TRBJ2-5; V gene: TRBV5-8; CDR3 protein: ASRRDLLGETQY
J gene: TRBJ2-3; V gene: TRBV28; CDR3 protein: ASSSSGGPGTQY
J gene: TRBJ2-2; V gene: TRBV11-3; CDR3 protein: ASSWDRYTGELF
J gene: TRBJ2-2; V gene: TRBV2; CDR3 protein: ASRPKTGSGELF
J gene: TRBJ2-5; V gene: TRBV7-6; CDR3 protein: ASSFEEKRAQY
J gene: TRBJ1-4; V gene: TRBV10-3; CDR3 protein: AISEPGYGVEKLF
J gene: TRBJ1-2; V gene: TRBV29-1; CDR3 protein: SVEGGQVYGYT
J gene: TRBJ2-3; V gene: TRBV11-3; CDR3 protein: ASSTELGGDTQY
J gene: TRBJ2-7; V gene: TRBV7-9; CDR3 protein: ASSTLLGTPEQY
J gene: TRBJ2-7; V gene: TRBV6-5; CDR3 protein: ASSYSSAYSYEQY
J gene: TRBJ2-4; V gene: TRBV5-5; CDR3 protein: ASSLDGSQY
J gene: TRBJ1-1; V gene: TRBV5-1; CDR3 protein: ASSTGGNTEAF
J gene: TRBJ1-2; V gene: TRBV28; CDR3 protein: ASGQSYGYT
J gene: TRBJ1-2; V gene: TRBV9; CDR3 protein: ASSGTGADYGYT
J gene: TRBJ1-1; V gene: TRBV28; CDR3 protein: ASSHPWSREAF
J gene: TRBJ2-1; V gene: TRBV7-9; CDR3 protein: ASSLGGGYYEQF
J gene: TRBJ2-5; V gene: TRBV5-4; CDR3 protein: ASSLGLAGAKTQY